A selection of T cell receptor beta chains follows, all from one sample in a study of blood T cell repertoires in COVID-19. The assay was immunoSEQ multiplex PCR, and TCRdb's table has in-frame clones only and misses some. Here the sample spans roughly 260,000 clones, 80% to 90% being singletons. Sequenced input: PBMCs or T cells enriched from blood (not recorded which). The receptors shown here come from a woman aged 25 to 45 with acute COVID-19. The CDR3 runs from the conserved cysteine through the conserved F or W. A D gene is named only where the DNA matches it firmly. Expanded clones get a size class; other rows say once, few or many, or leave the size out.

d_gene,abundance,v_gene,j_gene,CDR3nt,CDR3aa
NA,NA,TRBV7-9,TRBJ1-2,TGTGCCAGCAGCGGCGACATGTCGGCGGGCTACACCTTC,CASSGDMSAGYTF
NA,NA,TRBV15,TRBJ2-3,TGTGCCACCAGCAGTGGACTCGCCACAGATACGCAGTATTTT,CATSSGLATDTQYF
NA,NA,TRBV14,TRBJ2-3,TGTGCCAGCAGCCAAGACTTGGACAGTACGCAGTATTTT,CASSQDLDSTQYF
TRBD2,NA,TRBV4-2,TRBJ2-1,TGTGCCAGCAGTTCGGGGGGGCCGAATGAGCAGTTCTTC,CASSSGGPNEQFF
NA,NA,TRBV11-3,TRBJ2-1,TGTGCCAGCAGCTCCCGGGAAATCGGGGGCAATGAGCAGTTCTTC,CASSSREIGGNEQFF
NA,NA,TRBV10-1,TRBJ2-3,TGCGCCAGCAGTGATGTGGCTTCTAGCACAGATACGCAGTATTTT,CASSDVASSTDTQYF
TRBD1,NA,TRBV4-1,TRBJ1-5,TGCGCCAGCAGCCAAGATTGGGACAGGAGTGCATATCAGCCCCAGCATTTT,CASSQDWDRSAYQPQHF
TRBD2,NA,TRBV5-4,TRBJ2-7,TGTGCCAGCAGAGCGGCGGGGGGGCTGGGTGAGCAGTACTTC,CASRAAGGLGEQYF
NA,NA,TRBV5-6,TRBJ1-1,TGTGCCAGCAGCTTCAGGAGGGCTGAAGCTTTCTTT,CASSFRRAEAFF
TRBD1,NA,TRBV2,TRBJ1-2,TGTGCCAGCAGCGCGCTGACCGGGACAGGCGTACTAGCTAACTATGGCTACACCTTC,CASSALTGTGVLANYGYTF
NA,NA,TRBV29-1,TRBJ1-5,TGCAGCGGCTACGACAGGCGGATTGTAAATAGCAATCAGCCCCAGCATTTT,CSGYDRRIVNSNQPQHF
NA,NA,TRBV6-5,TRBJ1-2,TGTGCCAGCAGTAGGACAGAAAACTATGGCTACACCTTC,CASSRTENYGYTF
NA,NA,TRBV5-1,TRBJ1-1,TGCGCCAGCAGCCTGGGACACGCCGGTAGAGCTTTCTTT,CASSLGHAGRAFF
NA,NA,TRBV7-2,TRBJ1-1,TGTGCCAGCAGCCCACAAACAGGGACCGGTAACACTGAAGCTTTCTTT,CASSPQTGTGNTEAFF
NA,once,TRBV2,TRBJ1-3,TGTGCCAGCAGGGGAGCGAGGTTAGAAGATGGAAACACCATATATTTT,CASRGARLEDGNTIYF
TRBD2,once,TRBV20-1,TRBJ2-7,TGCAGTGCTAGTCCCCCGAGGCAGGGAGCGGGACTAGGAGAGCAGTACTTC,CSASPPRQGAGLGEQYF
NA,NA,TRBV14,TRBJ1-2,TGTGCCAGCAGCCAGAGGGCCGGGCCAACGTCTGGCTACACCTTC,CASSQRAGPTSGYTF
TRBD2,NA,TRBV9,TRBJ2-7,TGTGCCAGCAGCGTGGTACGACTAGCGGGGGGGATCTACGAGCAGTACTTC,CASSVVRLAGGIYEQYF
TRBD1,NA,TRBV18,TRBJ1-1,TGTGCCAGCTCAGTGGGACAGGGGAACACTGAAGCTTTCTTT,CASSVGQGNTEAFF
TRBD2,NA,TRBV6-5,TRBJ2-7,TGTGCCAGCAGCTATAGCGGGGGAGTCTACGAGCAGTACTTC,CASSYSGGVYEQYF
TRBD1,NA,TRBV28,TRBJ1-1,TGTGCCAGCAGTTTCGTGGGACAGGGGTGGACTGAAGCTTTCTTT,CASSFVGQGWTEAFF
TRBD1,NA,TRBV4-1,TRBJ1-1,TGCGCCAGCAGCCCGAGTCAGGCAGGGGGTGCTTTCTTT,CASSPSQAGGAFF
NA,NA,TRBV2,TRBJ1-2,TGTGCCAGCAATGGGGAGACGAAGAACTATGGCTACACCTTC,CASNGETKNYGYTF
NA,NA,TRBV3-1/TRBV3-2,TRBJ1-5,TGTGCCAGCAGCCCCGTAATATCTAATCAGCCCCAGCATTTT,CASSPVISNQPQHF
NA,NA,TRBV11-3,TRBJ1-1,TGTGCCAGCAGCCCCAGCCCGGGGAACACTGAAGCTTTCTTT,CASSPSPGNTEAFF
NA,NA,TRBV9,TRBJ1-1,TGTGCCAGCGGTTCGGCAGGGGACGAAGCTTTCTTT,CASGSAGDEAFF
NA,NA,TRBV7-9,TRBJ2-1,TGTGCCAGCAGCTTCCTTACCCAGGGGAATGAGCAGTTCTTC,CASSFLTQGNEQFF
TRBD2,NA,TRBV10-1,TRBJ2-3,TGCGCCAGCAGCGGGGGGGTCCCCACAGATACGCAGTATTTT,CASSGGVPTDTQYF
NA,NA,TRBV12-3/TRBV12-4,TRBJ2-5,TGTGCCAGCAGTTTCCCCGGGGGAGAGACCCAGTACTTC,CASSFPGGETQYF
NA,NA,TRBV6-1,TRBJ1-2,TGTGCCAGCAGTGAAGGGGTAGGGGCTAACTATGGCTACACCTTC,CASSEGVGANYGYTF
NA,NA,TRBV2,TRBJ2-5,TGTGCCAGCAGTGAAGGTTTGACTAGAGATCCGGAGACCCAGTACTTC,CASSEGLTRDPETQYF
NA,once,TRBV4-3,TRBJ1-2,TGCGCCAGCAGCCACTTCAGAGGGGGCTATGGCTACACCTTC,CASSHFRGGYGYTF
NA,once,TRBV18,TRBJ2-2,TGTGCCAGCTCACCACCGATCAGGGACACCGGGGAGCTGTTTTTT,CASSPPIRDTGELFF
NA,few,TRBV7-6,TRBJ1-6,TGTGCCAGCAGCTTAGCTTTCGGAGGCTCACCCCTCCACTTT,CASSLAFGGSPLHF
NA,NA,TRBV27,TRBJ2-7,TGTGCCAGCAGTTTTTTCGTGGGGGCGACCTACGAGCAGTACTTC,CASSFFVGATYEQYF
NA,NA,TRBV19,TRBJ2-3,TGTGCCAGTAGTAAAGCCCTTAAGGATACGCAGTATTTT,CASSKALKDTQYF
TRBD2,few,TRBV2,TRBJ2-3,TGTGCCAGCATAGGGAGCGGGGGCGATACGCAGTATTTT,CASIGSGGDTQYF
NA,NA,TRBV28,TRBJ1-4,TGTGCCAGCAGTTTCAGGGAAAAACTGTTTTTT,CASSFREKLFF
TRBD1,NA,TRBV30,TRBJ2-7,TGTGCCTGGACCCATGGACAGGGCGCCTACGAGCAGTACTTC,CAWTHGQGAYEQYF
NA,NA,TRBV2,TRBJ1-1,TGTGCCAGCAGTGAATATGCCCGGCCGACAGGGAACACTGAAGCTTTCTTT,CASSEYARPTGNTEAFF
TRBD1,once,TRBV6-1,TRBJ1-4,TGTGCCAGCAGTGAAATTTCAGGGGGACGTGAAAAACTGTTTTTT,CASSEISGGREKLFF
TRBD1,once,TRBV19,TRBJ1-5,TGTGCCAGTAGTCAACCGGGACAGGGCATATACCCCCAGCATTTT,CASSQPGQGIYPQHF
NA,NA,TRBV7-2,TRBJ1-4,TGTGCCAGCAGCGCCCCCAGGGGTTACACTAATGAAAAACTGTTTTTT,CASSAPRGYTNEKLFF
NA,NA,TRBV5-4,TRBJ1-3,TGTGCCAGCAGCTCTAGGGGCCTTGGAAACACCATATATTTT,CASSSRGLGNTIYF
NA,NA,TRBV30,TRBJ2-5,TGTGCCTGGAGTGTAGGAAGAGGGGAGACCCAGTACTTC,CAWSVGRGETQYF
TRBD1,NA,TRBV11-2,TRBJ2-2,TGTGCCAGCAGCCCGGGGACAGGGTTGATCCGGTACACCGGGGAGCTGTTTTTT,CASSPGTGLIRYTGELFF
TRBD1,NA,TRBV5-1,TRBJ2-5,TGCGCCAGCAGCACACAACAGGGGGAAGAGACCCAGTACTTC,CASSTQQGEETQYF